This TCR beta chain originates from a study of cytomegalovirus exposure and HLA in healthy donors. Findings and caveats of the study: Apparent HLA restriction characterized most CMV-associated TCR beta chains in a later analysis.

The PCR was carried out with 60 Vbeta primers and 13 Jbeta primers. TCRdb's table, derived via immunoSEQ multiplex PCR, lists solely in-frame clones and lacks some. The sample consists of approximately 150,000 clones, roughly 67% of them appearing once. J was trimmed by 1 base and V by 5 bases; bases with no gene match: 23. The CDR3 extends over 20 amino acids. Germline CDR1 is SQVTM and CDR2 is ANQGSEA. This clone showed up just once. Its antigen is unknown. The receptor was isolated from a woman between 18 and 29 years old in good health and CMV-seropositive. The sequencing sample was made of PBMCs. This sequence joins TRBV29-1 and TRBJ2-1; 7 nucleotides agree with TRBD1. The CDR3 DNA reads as TGCAGCGTTCGGGCAGGGGGTGGTTCAGGGGTGGGTAGATCCTACAATGAGCAGTTCTTC. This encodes CSVRAGGGSGVGRSYNEQFF.